These 21 T cell receptor beta chains were sequenced from one sample in a study of T-cell memory formation after mild COVID-19. TCRdb fed the 5' RACE reads into MiXCR, producing one record per CDR3 protein. The repertoire holds about 38,000 distinct CDR3 sequences, with 11% as singletons. The material sequenced was PBMCs or a T cell subset sorted from them (not recorded which). The receptors stem from a man aged 18 to 29 who had mild COVID-19 (a few samples of this study predate the infection). Cell type and time point are not known.

This clonotype came up many times. V gene TRBV7-2 combines with J gene TRBJ1-5, with TRBD1 as a possible D gene (5 bases). Germline CDR1 SGHTA, CDR2 FQGNSA. This CDR3 contains 15 residues. With 2 bases removed from V and 7 bases from J, the gap between germline ends came to 15 bases. Written as DNA, the CDR3 is TGTGCCAGCAGCTTAATGCAGGGTCTGTTGCAGCCCCAGCATTTT. Translation gives CASSLMQGLLQPQHF.

This clonotype was detected ten times or more. The rearrangement uses TRBV5-6 and TRBJ1-1; 7 positions match TRBD1. This CDR3 has 12 residues. The junction had 9 bases not matched to a gene; V was cut back by 5 bases and J by 11 bases. Germline values: CDR1 SGHDT, CDR2 YYEEEE. In nucleotides, the CDR3 is TGTGCCAGCAGTTCCTACAGGGGAGGCGCTTTCTTT. Protein product: CASSSYRGGAFF.

The sample holds many counts of this clonotype. The chain couples TRBV5-1 to TRBJ2-5, with D unresolved. The CDR3 runs 15 residues. With 4 bases removed from V and 5 bases from J, the gap between germline ends came to 18 bases. CDR1 and CDR2 (germline): SGHRS, YFSETQ. The chain's CDR3 is CASSTGRIGVETQYF. In DNA, the CDR3 is TGCGCCAGCAGCACCGGTCGTATTGGGGTGGAGACCCAGTACTTC.

This clonotype appeared many times. The chain is built from TRBV15 and TRBJ2-6, with D tentatively TRBD2 (5 bases). V shed 6 bases and J shed 0 bases, with 9 bases lying between them. This CDR3 comprises 15 residues. Per the germline V gene, CDR1 is LNHNV and CDR2 is YYDKDF (reference sequence). DNA of the CDR3: TGTGCCACCAGTCAAGGAGGCTCTGGGGCCAACGTCCTGACTTTC. Translated: CATSQGGSGANVLTF.

The chain employs TRBV19 and TRBJ2-3; D is perhaps TRBD2 (5 bases). The CDR3 consists of 17 residues. V shed 3 bases and J shed 3 bases, with 19 bases lying between them. In germline, CDR1 is LNHDA, CDR2 SQIVND (reference sequence). CDR3 amino acids: CASSIRQWERRTDTQYF. CDR3 nucleotide sequence: TGTGCCAGTAGTATTAGGCAGTGGGAGAGGAGGACAGATACGCAGTATTTT.

This clonotype was observed many times. The chain uses TRBV5-4 and TRBJ2-3; D is perhaps TRBD2 (6 bases). Germline V gene sequence: CDR1 SGHNT, CDR2 YYREEE (reference sequence). Between the trimmed V and J ends, which lost 4 bases and 4 bases, there was a span of 13 bases. The CDR3 runs to 14 residues. The CDR3 DNA follows: TGTGCCAGCAGCCCGCCGGGACTCTCAGATACGCAGTATTTT. Translating it yields CASSPPGLSDTQYF.

This clonotype was seen at least ten times. The chain's CDR3 is CASSYHGEYTQYF. CDR3 bases: TGTGCCAGCAGCTACCATGGGGAATATACGCAGTATTTT. The genes are TRBV5-4 and TRBJ2-3, with D unresolved. Germline V gene sequence: CDR1 SGHNT, CDR2 YYREEE (reference sequence). V lost 3 bases and J 7 bases, leaving 12 bases between the germline ends. CDR3 length: 13 amino acids.

This clonotype came up many times. It is unclear where the CDR3 begins or ends on the DNA, so no DNA is shown, and the CDR3 is as TCRdb lists it. V is TRBV7-5 and J is TRBJ1-1; no DNA check was done on the table's D call, TRBD1. TRBV7-5 is a recognized pseudogene. The CDR3 comprises 18 residues, both ends counted. CDR3: CISVPEASRTGLDTEAFF.

This clonotype has at least ten counts. The chain uses TRBV11-3 and TRBJ2-7, with TRBD1 matching over 11 bases. This CDR3 contains 15 residues. V gave up 5 bases and J gave up 6 bases; unmatched junction bases: 9. Per germline, CDR1 SGHNT and CDR2 YENEEA. The CDR3: CASSRGDRGFSEQYF. For the CDR3, the DNA is TGTGCCAGCAGCCGCGGGGACAGGGGGTTCTCCGAGCAGTACTTC.

This chain joins TRBV14 and TRBJ2-2; D not certain. V gave up 4 bases and J gave up 3 bases, with 6 bases separating them. The CDR3 contains 13 residues. Germline V lookup: CDR1 SGHDN, CDR2 FVKESK. CDR3 region: CASSPQYTGELFF. The CDR3 region has the DNA TGTGCCAGCAGCCCTCAGTACACCGGGGAGCTGTTTTTT.

The chain uses TRBV19 and TRBJ2-3, with TRBD1 matching over 9 bases. The J segment lost 0 bases and the V segment lost 5 bases, leaving 6 bases of the junction unmatched. In germline, CDR1 is LNHDA, CDR2 SQIVND (reference sequence). This CDR3 has 16 amino acids. The CDR3 spells CASSLAGTGSTDTQYF. CDR3 DNA: TGTGCCAGTAGTCTCGCCGGGACAGGGAGCACAGATACGCAGTATTTT.

This clonotype was found many times. CDR3 bases: TGCGCCAGCAGAAGGTTCAGGGGGCCTAATACTGAAGCTTTCTTT. This encodes CASRRFRGPNTEAFF. This chain links TRBV5-1 with TRBJ1-1; TRBD1 agrees at 8 bases. Germline V gives CDR1 SGHRS, CDR2 YFSETQ. J gave up 5 bases and V 5 bases, and 11 bases lay outside the gene matches. This CDR3 has 15 amino acids.

This clonotype came up a few times. DNA for the CDR3: TGTGCCACCAGCAAGGGCTCCGCTAATAATGAAAAACTGTTTTTT. Translation: CATSKGSANNEKLFF. The J gene is TRBJ1-4, the V gene TRBV15, with D unresolved. V shed 4 bases and J shed 4 bases, with 13 bases lying between them. Germline-derived CDR1 and CDR2 are LNHNV and YYDKDF (reference sequence). This CDR3 comprises 15 residues.

With regard to this clonotype: A single base separates this from a much larger clone, so it may be a read error. The J gene is TRBJ2-2, the V gene TRBV27; the D is unclear. The germline V gene encodes CDR1 MNHEY and CDR2 SMNVEV (reference sequence). Trimming cost V 0 bases and J 10 bases, with 12 bases left between them. This CDR3 contains 14 residues. CDR3 loop: CASSLSPPREELFF. The CDR3 DNA reads TGTGCCAGCAGTTTATCCCCACCGCGAGAGGAGCTGTTTTTT.

In its sample, this clonotype was seen many times. The chain recombines TRBV7-9 with TRBJ2-1; D is unresolved. Trimming removed 5 bases from V and 8 bases from J, with 22 bases in between. The CDR3 runs 16 residues. Looked up from germline, CDR1 is SEHNR and CDR2 is FQNEAQ (reference sequence). The CDR3 reads CASSLLPGTSTDEQFF. CDR3 bases: TGTGCCAGCAGCCTCTTGCCCGGAACGTCTACGGATGAGCAGTTCTTC. The entire variable domain, with the rest obtained from reference TRBV7-9 and TRBJ2-1, is as follows: DTGVSQNPRHKITKRGQNVTFRCDPISEHNRLYWYRQTLGQGPEFLTYFQNEAQLEKSRLLSDRFSAERPKGSFSTLEIQRTEQGDSAMYLCASSLLPGTSTDEQFFGPGTRLTVL.

The chain combines TRBV4-2 with TRBJ1-6; tentative D call: TRBD1 (5 bases). The germline CDR1 and CDR2 sequences are LGHNA and YNFKEQ. V was cut by 0 bases and J by 7 bases, with 10 bases left in between. CDR3 length: 15 residues. The DNA for the CDR3 is TGTGCCAGCAGCCAAGAGACAGAACGCAATTCACCCCTCCACTTT. The encoded protein is CASSQETERNSPLHF.

This clonotype has at least ten counts. The J gene is TRBJ2-5, the V gene TRBV5-1, with a weak D call TRBD1 (5 bases). In germline, CDR1 is SGHRS, CDR2 YFSETQ. Deletions cut 0 bases from V and 7 bases from J, with 10 bases between. The CDR3 has 13 amino acids. The CDR3 sequence: CASSLDLQGTQYF. CDR3 DNA: TGCGCCAGCAGCTTGGACCTGCAGGGGACCCAGTACTTC.

The rearrangement joins TRBV3-1 to TRBJ2-5; tentative D call: TRBD2 (6 bases). Deletions cut 7 bases from V and 6 bases from J, with 15 bases between. Germline values: CDR1 LGHDT, CDR2 YNNKEL (reference sequence). The CDR3 has 13 amino acids. For the CDR3, the DNA is TGTGCCAGCACCTACGGAGGCGGGAAGACCCAGTACTTC. This sequence encodes CASTYGGGKTQYF.

This clonotype was seen many times. The V gene is TRBV25-1, the J gene TRBJ1-2; D remains unclear. CDR3 length: 13 residues. Deletions cut 4 bases from V and 4 bases from J, with 10 bases between. Germline values: CDR1 MGHDK, CDR2 SYGVNS. The CDR3 DNA reads as TGTGCCAGCAGTGGTTTACAGTTCTATGGCTACACCTTC. Translation gives CASSGLQFYGYTF.

In this sample, this clonotype turned up many times. V usage is TRBV2 and J usage is TRBJ2-6; D remains unclear. The CDR3 length is 14 residues. Germline values: CDR1 SNHLY, CDR2 FYNNEI. Between the trimmed V and J ends, which lost 6 bases and 0 bases, there was a span of 6 bases. This chain's CDR3 is CASSSSSGANVLTF. In DNA form, the CDR3 reads TGTGCCAGCAGCAGCAGCTCTGGGGCCAACGTCCTGACTTTC. Together with reference TRBV2 and TRBJ2-6, the CDR3 gives the full variable domain: EPEVTQTPSHQVTQMGQEVILRCVPISNHLYFYWYRQILGQKVEFLVSFYNNEISEKSEIFDDQFSVERPDGSNFTLKIRSTKLEDSAMYFCASSSSSGANVLTFGAGSRLTVL.

This clonotype appeared many times. The rearrangement links TRBV11-2 to TRBJ2-3; no definite D call. From germline, CDR1 is SGHAT and CDR2 FQNNGV. Trimming stripped 1 base from V and 1 base from J, with 6 bases between. The CDR3 has 14 residues. The CDR3 is CASSLGWGTDTQYF. In DNA, the CDR3 is TGTGCCAGCAGCTTAGGTTGGGGCACAGATACGCAGTATTTT.